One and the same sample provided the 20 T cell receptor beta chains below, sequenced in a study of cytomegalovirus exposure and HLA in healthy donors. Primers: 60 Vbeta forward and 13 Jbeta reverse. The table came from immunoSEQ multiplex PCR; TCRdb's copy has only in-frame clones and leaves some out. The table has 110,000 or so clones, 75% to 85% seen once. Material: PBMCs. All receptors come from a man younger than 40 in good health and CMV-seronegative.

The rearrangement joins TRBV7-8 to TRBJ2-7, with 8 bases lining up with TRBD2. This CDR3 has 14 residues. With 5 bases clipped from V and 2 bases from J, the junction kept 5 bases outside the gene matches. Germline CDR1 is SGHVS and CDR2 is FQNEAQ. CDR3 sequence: CASSERGNTYEQYF. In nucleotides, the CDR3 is TGTGCCAGCAGCGAGCGGGGGAACACCTACGAGCAGTACTTC. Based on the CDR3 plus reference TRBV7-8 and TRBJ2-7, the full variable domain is GAGVSQSPRYKVAKRGQDVALRCDPISGHVSLFWYQQALGQGPEFLTYFQNEAQLDKSGLPSDRFFAERPEGSVSTLKIQRTQQEDSAVYLCASSERGNTYEQYFGPGTRLTVT.

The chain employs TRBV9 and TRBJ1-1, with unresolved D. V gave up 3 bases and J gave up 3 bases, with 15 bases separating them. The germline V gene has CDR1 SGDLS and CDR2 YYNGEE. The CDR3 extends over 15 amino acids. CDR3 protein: CASSGPPPRDTEAFF. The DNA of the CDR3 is TGTGCCAGCAGCGGCCCCCCCCCGAGGGACACTGAAGCTTTCTTT. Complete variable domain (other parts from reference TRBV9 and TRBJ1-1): DSGVTQTPKHLITATGQRVTLRCSPRSGDLSVYWYQQSLDQGLQFLIQYYNGEERAKGNILERFSAQQFPDLHSELNLSSLELGDSALYFCASSGPPPRDTEAFFGQGTRLTVV.

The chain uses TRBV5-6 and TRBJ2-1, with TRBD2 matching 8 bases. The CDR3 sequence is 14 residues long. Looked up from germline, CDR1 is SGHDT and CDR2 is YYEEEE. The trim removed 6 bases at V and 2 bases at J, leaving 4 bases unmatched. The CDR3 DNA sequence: TGTGCCAGCAACCTGGGACTAGCCTACAATGAGCAGTTCTTC. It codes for CASNLGLAYNEQFF.

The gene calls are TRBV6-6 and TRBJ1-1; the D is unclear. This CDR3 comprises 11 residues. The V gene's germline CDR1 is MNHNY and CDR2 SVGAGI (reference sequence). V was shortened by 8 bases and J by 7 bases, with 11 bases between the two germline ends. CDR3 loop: CASGTELEAFF. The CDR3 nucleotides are TGTGCCAGCGGAACAGAGCTTGAAGCTTTCTTT.

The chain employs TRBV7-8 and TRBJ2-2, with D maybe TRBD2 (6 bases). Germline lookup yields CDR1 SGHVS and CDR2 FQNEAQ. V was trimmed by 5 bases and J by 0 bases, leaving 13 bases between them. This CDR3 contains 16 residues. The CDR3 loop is CASSSSSGSNTGELFF. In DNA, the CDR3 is TGTGCCAGCAGCAGCTCAAGCGGGTCGAACACCGGGGAGCTGTTTTTT.

This CDR3 reads CASSPSAGGLEETQYF. For the CDR3, the DNA is TGCGCCAGCAGCCCTAGTGCGGGAGGGCTTGAAGAGACCCAGTACTTC. This rearrangement joins TRBV4-1 to TRBJ2-5; TRBD2 matches 9 bases. Germline V gene data show CDR1 as MGHRA and CDR2 as YSYEKL. J lost 3 bases, V lost 4 bases, and 9 bases had no gene match. This CDR3 is built from 16 residues.

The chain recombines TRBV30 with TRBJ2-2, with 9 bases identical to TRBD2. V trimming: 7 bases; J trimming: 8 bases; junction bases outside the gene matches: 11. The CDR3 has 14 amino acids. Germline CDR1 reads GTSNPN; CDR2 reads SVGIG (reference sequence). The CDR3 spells CAFLAGGHPGELFF. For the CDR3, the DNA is TGTGCCTTTCTCGCGGGGGGGCATCCTGGGGAGCTGTTTTTT.

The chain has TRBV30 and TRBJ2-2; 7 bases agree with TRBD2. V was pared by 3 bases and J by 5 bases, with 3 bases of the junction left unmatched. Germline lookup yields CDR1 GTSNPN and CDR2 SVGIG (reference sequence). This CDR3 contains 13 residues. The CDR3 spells CAWRGGETGELFF. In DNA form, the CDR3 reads TGTGCCTGGAGGGGAGGGGAAACCGGGGAGCTGTTTTTT.

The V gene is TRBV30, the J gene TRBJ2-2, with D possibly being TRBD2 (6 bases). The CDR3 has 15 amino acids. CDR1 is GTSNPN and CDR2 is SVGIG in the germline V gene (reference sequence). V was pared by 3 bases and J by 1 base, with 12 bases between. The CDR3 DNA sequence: TGTGCCTGGAGAACTCGGGACTTGAACACCGGGGAGCTGTTTTTT. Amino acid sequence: CAWRTRDLNTGELFF.

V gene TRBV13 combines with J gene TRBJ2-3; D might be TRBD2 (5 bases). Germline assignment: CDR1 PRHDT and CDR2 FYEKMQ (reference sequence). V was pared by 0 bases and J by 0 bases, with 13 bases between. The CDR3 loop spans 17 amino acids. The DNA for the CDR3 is TGTGCCAGCAGCTTAGGCGGGATCGGGTTAAGCACAGATACGCAGTATTTT. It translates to CASSLGGIGLSTDTQYF.

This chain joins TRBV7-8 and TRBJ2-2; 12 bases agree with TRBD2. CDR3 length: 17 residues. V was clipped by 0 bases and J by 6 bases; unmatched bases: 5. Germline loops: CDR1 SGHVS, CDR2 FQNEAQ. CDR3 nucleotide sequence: TGTGCCAGCAGCTTAGCTCGGCTAGCGGGAGGGGCCGGGGAGCTGTTTTTT. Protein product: CASSLARLAGGAGELFF.

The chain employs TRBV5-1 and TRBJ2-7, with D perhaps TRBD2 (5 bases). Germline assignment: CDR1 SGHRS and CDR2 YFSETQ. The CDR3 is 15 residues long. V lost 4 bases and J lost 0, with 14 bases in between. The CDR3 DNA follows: TGCGCCAGCAGCGTTGCGGGCAGCCGCTCCTACGAGCAGTACTTC. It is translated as CASSVAGSRSYEQYF.

This CDR3 is CASNVDGSGNTIYF. CDR3 nucleotides: TGTGCCTCGAATGTCGACGGGTCTGGAAACACCATATATTTT. The V call is TRBV28, the J call TRBJ1-3; the D is unclear. The CDR3 extends over 14 amino acids. Per germline, CDR1 MDHEN and CDR2 SYDVKM. The germline V and J ends were trimmed by 11 bases and 1 base, with 15 bases remaining between them.

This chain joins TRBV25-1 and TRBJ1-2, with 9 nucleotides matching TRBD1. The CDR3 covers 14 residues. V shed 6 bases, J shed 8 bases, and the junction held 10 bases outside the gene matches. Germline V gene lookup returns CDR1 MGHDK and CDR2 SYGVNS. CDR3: CASSSGTGLRGYTF. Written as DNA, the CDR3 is TGTGCCAGCAGCTCCGGGACAGGGTTACGGGGCTACACCTTC.

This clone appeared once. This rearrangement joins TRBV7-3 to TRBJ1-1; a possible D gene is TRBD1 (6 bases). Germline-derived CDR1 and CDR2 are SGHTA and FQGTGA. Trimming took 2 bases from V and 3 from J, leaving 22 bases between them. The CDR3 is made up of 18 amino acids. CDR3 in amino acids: CASSLVGGSRTGHTEAFF. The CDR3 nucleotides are TGTGCCAGCAGCTTAGTCGGTGGAAGTCGAACAGGGCACACTGAAGCTTTCTTT.

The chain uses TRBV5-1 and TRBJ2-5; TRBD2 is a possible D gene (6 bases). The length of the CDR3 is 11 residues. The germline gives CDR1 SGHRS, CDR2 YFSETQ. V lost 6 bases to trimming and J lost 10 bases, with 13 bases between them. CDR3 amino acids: CASTVGGGQYF. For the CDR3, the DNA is TGCGCCAGCACTGTTGGGGGAGGCCAGTACTTC.

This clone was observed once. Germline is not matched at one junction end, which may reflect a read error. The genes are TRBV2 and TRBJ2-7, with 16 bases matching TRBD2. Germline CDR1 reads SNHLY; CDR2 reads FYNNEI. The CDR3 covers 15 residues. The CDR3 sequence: CASSIGTSGGDLPYF. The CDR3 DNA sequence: TGTGCCAGCAGCATTGGGACTAGCGGGGGGGACCTCCCTTATTTC.

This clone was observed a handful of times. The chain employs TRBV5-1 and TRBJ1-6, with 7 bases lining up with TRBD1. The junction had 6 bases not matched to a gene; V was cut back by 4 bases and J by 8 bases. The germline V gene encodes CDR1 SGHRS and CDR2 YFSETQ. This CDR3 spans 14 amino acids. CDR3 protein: CASSPTGEDSPLHF. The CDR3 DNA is TGCGCCAGCAGCCCCACAGGGGAGGATTCACCCCTCCACTTT.

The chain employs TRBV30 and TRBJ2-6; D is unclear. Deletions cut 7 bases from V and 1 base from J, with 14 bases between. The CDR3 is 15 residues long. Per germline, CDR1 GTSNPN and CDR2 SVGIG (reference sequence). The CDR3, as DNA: TGTGCCTCGGAGTCTGGTGGGTCTGGGGCCAACGTCCTGACTTTC. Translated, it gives CASESGGSGANVLTF.

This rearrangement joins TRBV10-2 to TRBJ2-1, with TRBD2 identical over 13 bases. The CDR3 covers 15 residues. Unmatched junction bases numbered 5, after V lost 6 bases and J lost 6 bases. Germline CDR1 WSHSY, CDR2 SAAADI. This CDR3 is CASRKTSGGANEQFF. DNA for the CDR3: TGCGCCAGCAGGAAAACTAGCGGGGGGGCCAATGAGCAGTTCTTC.